These T cell receptor beta chains were read from a single sample in a study of CD8 T cells in Susac syndrome. TCRdb processed the immunoSEQ multiplex PCR reads anew with MiXCR; each CDR3 protein has one entry. Here the sample spans about 120,000 distinct CDR3 sequences, around 92% being singletons. The sample consisted of CD8+ T cells from PBMCs. Receptors were obtained from a human donor in good health. CDR3s include the opening cysteine and the closing phenylalanine or tryptophan. The D gene is left open where the match is weak. Only part of the rows carry a size: once, few, many, or a class if the clone is expanded.

v_gene,abundance,d_gene,j_gene,CDR3aa,CDR3nt
TRBV20-1,NA,NA,TRBJ2-2,CSARVVGQRDTGELFF,TGCAGTGCTAGAGTAGTAGGACAAAGGGACACCGGGGAGCTGTTTTTT
TRBV7-9,NA,NA,TRBJ2-1,CASSLDRAQFF,TGTGCCAGCAGCTTAGATAGAGCTCAGTTCTTC
TRBV20-1,NA,NA,TRBJ2-3,CSAMWGEWNTDTQYF,TGCAGTGCTATGTGGGGGGAGTGGAACACAGATACGCAGTATTTT
TRBV7-3,few,NA,TRBJ2-7,CASSDHGGGSTVQYF,TGTGCCAGCAGCGACCATGGGGGCGGGAGTACGGTGCAGTACTTC
TRBV7-2,NA,NA,TRBJ1-5,CASSLGAKGKMAINQPQHF,TGTGCCAGCAGCTTAGGCGCCAAAGGGAAAATGGCCATAAATCAGCCCCAGCATTTT
TRBV12-3/TRBV12-4,NA,TRBD2,TRBJ2-7,CASSFLAGSYEQYF,TGTGCCAGCAGTTTTCTAGCGGGGTCCTACGAGCAGTACTTC
TRBV9,once,NA,TRBJ1-1,CASSTQAFF,TGTGCCAGCAGCACACAAGCTTTCTTT
TRBV20-1,NA,NA,TRBJ2-5,CSASPDGFTQETQYF,TGCAGTGCTAGCCCGGACGGATTTACTCAAGAGACCCAGTACTTC
TRBV27,NA,TRBD1,TRBJ2-7,CASSFRPFTPGTGTDYEQYF,TGTGCCAGCAGTTTCCGCCCCTTCACCCCCGGGACAGGGACGGACTACGAGCAGTACTTC
TRBV7-2,NA,NA,TRBJ1-1,CASSSYVGLGTEAFF,TGTGCCAGCAGCTCCTACGTTGGTCTTGGGACTGAAGCTTTCTTT
TRBV4-2,NA,NA,TRBJ2-7,CASSQPGTAEYEQYF,TGTGCCAGCAGCCAGCCCGGGACGGCGGAATACGAGCAGTACTTC
TRBV29-1,NA,TRBD1,TRBJ1-5,CSVGQGMGNQPQHF,TGCAGCGTTGGACAGGGGATGGGCAATCAGCCCCAGCATTTT
TRBV20-1,once,NA,TRBJ1-4,CSAAPGVGREKLFF,TGCAGTGCTGCCCCGGGGGTCGGGAGGGAAAAACTGTTTTTT
TRBV12-3/TRBV12-4,NA,TRBD2,TRBJ2-2,CASLSGTRAGELFF,TGTGCCAGCCTTTCCGGGACTAGAGCCGGGGAGCTGTTTTTT
TRBV18,NA,TRBD1,TRBJ2-7,CASSRDRGNSEQYF,TGTGCCAGCTCACGGGACAGGGGGAACTCCGAGCAGTACTTC
TRBV13,NA,NA,TRBJ1-2,CASSPPGTARPYGYTF,TGTGCCAGCAGCCCCCCAGGAACAGCGAGGCCCTATGGCTACACCTTC
TRBV12-3/TRBV12-4,NA,NA,TRBJ2-1,CASSQQSGLEQFF,TGTGCCAGCAGCCAACAAAGCGGCCTAGAGCAGTTCTTC
TRBV4-1,NA,NA,TRBJ1-6,CASSQVSREHSPLHF,TGCGCCAGCAGCCAAGTATCCAGGGAACATTCACCCCTCCACTTT
TRBV19,NA,NA,TRBJ1-1,CASRLSGSTEAFF,TGTGCCAGTAGGCTGTCGGGGTCCACTGAAGCTTTCTTT
TRBV9,NA,NA,TRBJ2-1,CASSVGNSLGEQFF,TGTGCCAGCAGCGTAGGAAATAGCTTGGGTGAGCAGTTCTTC
TRBV25-1,NA,NA,TRBJ2-5,CASSRKDSPAETQYF,TGTGCCAGCAGCCGCAAGGACAGTCCCGCAGAGACCCAGTACTTC
TRBV19,NA,TRBD2,TRBJ2-1,CASSIPSGGSYNEQFF,TGTGCCAGTAGTATTCCGAGCGGGGGCTCCTACAATGAGCAGTTCTTC
TRBV20-1,NA,NA,TRBJ1-5,CSAREGGSNQPQHF,TGCAGTGCTAGAGAGGGGGGTAGCAATCAGCCCCAGCATTTT
TRBV4-3,NA,NA,TRBJ1-5,CASSHDWAEDQPQHF,TGCGCCAGCAGCCATGATTGGGCGGAGGATCAGCCCCAGCATTTT
TRBV5-6,NA,TRBD2,TRBJ2-1,CASSLDGRLGEQFF,TGTGCCAGCAGCTTGGACGGGAGGTTGGGTGAGCAGTTCTTC
TRBV2,few,NA,TRBJ2-2,CASSLVGELFF,TGTGCCAGCTCTTTGGTGGGGGAGCTGTTTTTT
TRBV29-1,once,NA,TRBJ2-3,CSGFRVTDTQYF,TGCAGCGGCTTTCGAGTCACAGATACGCAGTATTTT
TRBV5-1,NA,TRBD1,TRBJ2-2,CASSAGTGDTGELFF,TGCGCCAGCAGTGCCGGGACAGGGGACACCGGGGAGCTGTTTTTT
TRBV13,NA,NA,TRBJ2-1,CASRIVGDSGQFF,TGTGCCAGCAGGATTGTAGGCGATTCGGGGCAGTTCTTC
TRBV3-1,NA,NA,TRBJ2-7,CASSRTLPRGSYEQYF,TGTGCCAGCAGCCGCACGCTCCCCAGGGGCTCCTACGAGCAGTACTTC
TRBV13,NA,TRBD1,TRBJ2-1,CATGDGTGPNEQFF,TGTGCCACGGGGGACGGGACAGGGCCGAATGAGCAGTTCTTC
TRBV3-1,NA,NA,TRBJ2-7,CASSHLRDGSYEQYF,TGTGCCAGCAGCCATCTACGGGACGGATCCTACGAGCAGTACTTC
TRBV7-2,NA,TRBD2,TRBJ2-1,CASSPTDHTSGIYNEQFF,TGTGCCAGCAGCCCCACAGACCATACTAGCGGGATTTACAATGAGCAGTTCTTC
TRBV29-1,NA,TRBD2,TRBJ2-7,CSVGMSGTNYEQYF,TGCAGCGTGGGAATGAGCGGGACCAATTACGAGCAGTACTTC
TRBV5-1,NA,TRBD1,TRBJ1-5,CASSLTGGWQPQHF,TGCGCCAGCAGCTTGACAGGGGGCTGGCAGCCCCAGCATTTT
TRBV28,NA,NA,TRBJ2-3,CATTSTRSRTDTQYF,TGTGCCACGACCTCCACTAGATCGCGCACAGATACGCAGTATTTT
TRBV3-1,NA,TRBD2,TRBJ2-1,CASSQDRTGGKNEQFF,TGTGCCAGCAGCCAAGATAGAACGGGAGGGAAGAATGAGCAGTTCTTC
TRBV6-6,NA,NA,TRBJ1-1,CASSAGQNEAFF,TGTGCCAGCAGTGCCGGACAGAACGAAGCTTTCTTT